The 30 T cell receptor beta chains reported below all come from one sample, sequenced in a study of OX40 agonist ivuxolimab in advanced cancers. Libraries were constructed by the immunoSEQ multiplex PCR assay. Entries here come from immuneACCESS through TCRdb and include only in-frame sequences with V and J called. Some clones fail to appear in such tables; in the studies checked, an unresolved V gene covers under half of the shortfall, and the cause of the remainder is unknown. The sample includes more than 15,000 clones, with around 67% observed a single time. The biggest ten clones account for around 24% of the sample. The sample in question was CD4+ or CD8+ T cells sorted from blood, obtained in a trial of the OX40 agonist ivuxolimab. The receptor source for this set is an adult with an advanced solid tumor such as melanoma, head and neck, liver or kidney cancer.

This clone is termed large. Different DNA sequences within this sample yield the same CDR3. The chain employs TRBV21-1 and TRBJ1-5. TRBV21-1 is a listed pseudogene. This CDR3 region has 17 residues. The CDR3: CASSRQLRGGARQPQHF. The DNA of the CDR3 is TGTGCCAGCAGCAGACAGCTTAGGGGGGGGGCGAGGCAGCCCCAGCATTTT.

V and J are TRBV4-3 and TRBJ2-3; 8 bases map to TRBD2. The CDR3 loop spans 14 amino acids. Trimming cost V 4 bases and J 4 bases; bases outside gene matches: 4. CDR1 and CDR2 from the germline V gene are LGHNA and YSLEER. This CDR3 reads CASSRQAGADTQYF. CDR3 bases: TGCGCCAGCAGCCGACAAGCGGGAGCAGATACGCAGTATTTT.

This clone was seen only a few times. V gene TRBV19 combines with J gene TRBJ2-1; a weak D match, TRBD2 (6 bases). CDR1 LNHDA and CDR2 SQIVND come from the germline V gene (reference sequence). V was cut by 6 bases and J by 8 bases, with 14 bases left in between. This CDR3 is built from 13 residues. This CDR3 reads CASSPQRRDEQFF. The CDR3 DNA sequence: TGTGCCAGTAGCCCACAGAGGAGGGATGAGCAGTTCTTC.

The chain joins TRBV11-3 to TRBJ2-7; D is ambiguous. The CDR3 is made up of 13 amino acids. Germline V lookup: CDR1 SGHNT, CDR2 YENEEA. Trimming removed 8 bases at V and 3 bases at J, with 14 bases between. The DNA for the CDR3 is TGTGCCAGCGGAACTGACCCCTTCTACGAGCAGTACTTC. This codes for CASGTDPFYEQYF.

This rearrangement joins TRBV6-5 to TRBJ1-1; perhaps TRBD1 as D (5 bases). Germline V gene sequence: CDR1 MNHEY, CDR2 SVGAGI. V lost 5 bases, J lost 2 bases, and 12 bases lay in between. The CDR3 contains 14 residues. CDR3 protein: CASSQTATNTEAFF. CDR3 DNA: TGTGCCAGCAGTCAGACAGCCACCAACACTGAAGCTTTCTTT.

The count of this clone is one. The genes are TRBV29-1 and TRBJ2-2; 9 positions agree with TRBD1. CDR3 length equals 17 residues. Germline trimming cut 4 bases from V and 7 bases from J; bases unmatched to any gene: 16. The germline V gene encodes CDR1 SQVTM and CDR2 ANQGSEA. CDR3 sequence: CSVGATGGTGLSGELFF. The CDR3 DNA reads as TGCAGCGTTGGGGCAACGGGCGGGACAGGGCTCAGCGGGGAGCTGTTTTTT.

The chain has TRBV7-2 and TRBJ2-5, with D perhaps matching TRBD1 or TRBD2 (6 bases each). The J call is in doubt because the DNA end fits TRBJ2-7 better. Germline V gene sequence: CDR1 SGHTA, CDR2 FQGNSA. The CDR3 is 13 amino acids. This CDR3 reads CASSQWGAYEQYF. The CDR3 region has the DNA TGTGCCAGCAGCCAGTGGGGGGCGTACGAGCAGTACTTC.

The V and J genes are TRBV28 and TRBJ2-3; TRBD1 matches 7 bases. This CDR3 has 15 amino acids. Germline assignment: CDR1 MDHEN and CDR2 SYDVKM. Unmatched junction bases numbered 7, after V lost 5 bases and J lost 2 bases. The CDR3 nucleotides read TGTGCCAGCAGTGGGGGACAGAATTACACAGATACGCAGTATTTT. Protein product: CASSGGQNYTDTQYF.

The V and J genes are TRBV6-1 and TRBJ1-2; D is possibly TRBD1 (5 bases). Deletions cut 1 base from V and 4 bases from J, with 10 bases between. The germline V gene encodes CDR1 MNHNS and CDR2 SASEGT. This CDR3 is built from 14 residues. CDR3 loop: CASSEGIQGYGYTF. The CDR3 DNA reads as TGTGCCAGCAGTGAAGGAATCCAGGGCTATGGCTACACCTTC.

V and J are TRBV6-5 and TRBJ2-7; 7 nucleotides agree with TRBD2. This CDR3 comprises 13 residues. Germline-derived CDR1 and CDR2 are MNHEY and SVGAGI. Trimming took 11 bases from V and 2 from J; bases not matched to a gene: 9. CDR3 loop: CAGSRGLAYEQYF. CDR3 nucleotide sequence: TGTGCCGGCTCAAGAGGACTAGCCTACGAGCAGTACTTC.

This chain uses TRBV7-9 with TRBJ1-4; TRBD1 aligns across 9 bases. With V trimmed by 4 bases and J by 6 bases, 3 bases remained unmatched. There are 14 residues in the CDR3. Germline assignment: CDR1 SEHNR and CDR2 FQNEAQ (reference sequence). Here the CDR3 reads CASSSQGADEKLFF. The CDR3 DNA follows: TGTGCCAGCAGCTCACAGGGGGCGGATGAAAAACTGTTTTTT.

The chain couples TRBV27 to TRBJ2-1, with TRBD1 as a possible D gene (6 bases). V lost 3 bases, J lost 4 bases, and 7 bases lay in between. The CDR3 sequence is 13 residues long. CDR1 is MNHEY and CDR2 is SMNVEV in the germline V gene (reference sequence). CDR3 bases: TGTGCCAGCAGTTTGGACAGTTACAATGAGCAGTTCTTC. Translation gives CASSLDSYNEQFF.

The chain carries TRBV19 and TRBJ2-1; 13 bases align to TRBD2. Per germline, CDR1 LNHDA and CDR2 SQIVND (reference sequence). The CDR3 runs 18 residues. With 6 bases clipped from V and 2 bases from J, the junction kept 10 bases outside the gene matches. CDR3 region: CASRPGLAGTYTYNEQFF. In nucleotides, the CDR3 is TGTGCCAGTAGACCGGGACTAGCGGGGACTTACACCTACAATGAGCAGTTCTTC.

This clone has a count of ten or more. This rearrangement joins TRBV11-2 to TRBJ2-1; a possible D gene is TRBD1 (5 bases). The V gene's germline CDR1 is SGHAT and CDR2 FQNNGV. V was cut by 2 bases and J by 15 bases, with 14 bases left in between. The CDR3 totals 12 residues. In nucleotides, the CDR3 is TGTGCCAGCAGCTTATCTGGGGCACGAAGGTTCTTC. Amino acids: CASSLSGARRFF.

This clone occurred a few times. The chain couples TRBV5-1 to TRBJ2-3, with D uncertain. V was clipped by 2 bases and J by 8 bases, with 9 bases between them. Looked up from germline, CDR1 is SGHRS and CDR2 is YFSETQ. The CDR3 spans 12 residues. The CDR3: CASSLSAPTQYF. CDR3 nucleotide sequence: TGCGCCAGCAGCTTATCCGCGCCTACGCAGTATTTT.

The chain's CDR3 is CAWTPGTGLTPLHF. The CDR3, as DNA: TGTGCCTGGACGCCTGGGACAGGCCTTACACCCCTCCACTTT. The rearrangement joins TRBV30 to TRBJ1-6, with 8 bases that match TRBD1. Trimming removed 4 bases from V and 11 bases from J; junction bases left unmatched: 10. CDR3 length: 14 amino acids. CDR1 and CDR2 (germline): GTSNPN, SVGIG (reference sequence).

CDR3 in DNA: TGTGCCAGCAGCTACGGGACAGCCACCGGGGAGCTGTTTTTT. Protein product: CASSYGTATGELFF. V and J are TRBV11-2 and TRBJ2-2, with 7 bases matching TRBD1. Germline trimming cut 4 bases from V and 4 bases from J; bases unmatched to any gene: 3. The germline CDR1 and CDR2 sequences are SGHAT and FQNNGV. The length of the CDR3 is 14 residues.

This clone has a count of ten or more. The chain couples TRBV7-3 to TRBJ2-1; unclear D gene. CDR1 is SGHTA, CDR2 FQGTGA, per germline. Trimming shortened V by 2 bases and J by 4 bases, and 12 bases separated the two germline ends. The CDR3 totals 15 residues. The CDR3 DNA reads TGTGCCAGCAGCTTAGCCCTAGGCGTATACAATGAGCAGTTCTTC. This gives the protein CASSLALGVYNEQFF.

CDR3 loop: CASFRTGEMNTEAFF. The CDR3 coding sequence is TGTGCCAGCTTCCGGACAGGAGAAATGAACACTGAAGCTTTCTTT. The chain recombines TRBV7-9 with TRBJ1-1, with 7 positions matching TRBD1. Germline V gene data show CDR1 as SEHNR and CDR2 as FQNEAQ (reference sequence). The ends lost 8 bases at V and 0 bases at J; junction bases unmatched: 9. The CDR3 has 15 residues.

The V call is TRBV7-2, the J call TRBJ2-3; 9 nucleotides line up with TRBD2. The CDR3 runs to 16 residues. Germline V CDR1 and CDR2: SGHTA, FQGNSA. With V trimmed by 3 bases and J by 6 bases, 10 bases remained unmatched. In DNA form, the CDR3 reads TGTGCCAGCAGCTTCGACGCGGGAGGGACATCCGATACGCAGTATTTT. It is translated as CASSFDAGGTSDTQYF.

The chain is built from TRBV6-4 and TRBJ2-1; 9 nucleotides match TRBD2. The CDR3 contains 16 residues. Looked up from germline, CDR1 is MRHNA and CDR2 is SNTAGT. Trimming cost V 6 bases and J 7 bases; bases outside gene matches: 13. CDR3 sequence (DNA): TGTGCCAGCAGCCCTTCCGGTAGCGGGAGTACGAATGAGCAGTTCTTC. The encoded protein is CASSPSGSGSTNEQFF.

The genes are TRBV7-8 and TRBJ1-1; no clear D gene. The germline V gene encodes CDR1 SGHVS and CDR2 FQNEAQ. This CDR3 comprises 16 residues. V shed 5 bases and J shed 2 bases, with 18 bases lying between them. The CDR3 DNA sequence: TGTGCCAGCAGCGGAAGAGACCGGGCTATAAACACTGAAGCTTTCTTT. Protein product: CASSGRDRAINTEAFF.

J is TRBJ2-7 and V is TRBV5-5; no reliable D call. This CDR3 has 14 residues. Germline CDR1 reads SGHKS; CDR2 reads YYEKEE (reference sequence). V shed 1 base and J shed 3 bases, with 11 bases lying between them. The CDR3, as DNA: TGTGCCAGCAGCTTGACTCTAGGGTACTACGAGCAGTACTTC. This encodes CASSLTLGYYEQYF.

This chain links TRBV5-5 with TRBJ2-2, with D perhaps TRBD1 (5 bases). CDR3 size: 16 residues. Germline CDR1 reads SGHKS; CDR2 reads YYEKEE (reference sequence). V was clipped by 4 bases and J by 0 bases, with 13 bases between them. The CDR3 bases are TGTGCCAGCAGCATGAGACAGCCACCGAACACCGGGGAGCTGTTTTTT. Translating it yields CASSMRQPPNTGELFF.

The genes are TRBV7-2 and TRBJ2-7, with D unresolved. Germline CDR1 and CDR2: SGHTA and FQGNSA. V lost 1 base and J lost 0, with 4 bases in between. The CDR3 runs 13 residues. The CDR3 DNA follows: TGTGCCAGCAGCTTAGATGCCTCCTACGAGCAGTACTTC. The encoded protein is CASSLDASYEQYF.

The chain is built from TRBV7-8 and TRBJ2-2, with 10 nucleotides matching TRBD2. The germline gives CDR1 SGHVS, CDR2 FQNEAQ. The junction had 8 bases not matched to a gene; V was cut back by 5 bases and J by 5 bases. The CDR3 spans 16 residues. As DNA, the CDR3 is TGTGCCAGCAGCCAATGGACTAGCGGTAGGACCGGGGAGCTGTTTTTT. Its protein is CASSQWTSGRTGELFF.

The rearrangement links TRBV11-2 to TRBJ2-7; D perhaps matches TRBD2 (5 bases). Germline lookup yields CDR1 SGHAT and CDR2 FQNNGV. CDR3 length equals 14 residues. V shed 1 base and J shed 2 bases, with 9 bases lying between them. The CDR3 is CASSLVGATYEQYF. DNA of the CDR3: TGTGCCAGCAGCTTAGTGGGAGCGACCTACGAGCAGTACTTC. The variable domain in full, with the rest retrieved from reference TRBV11-2 and TRBJ2-7, is EAGVAQSPRYKIIEKRQSVAFWCNPISGHATLYWYQQILGQGPKLLIQFQNNGVVDDSQLPKDRFSAERLKGVDSTLKIQPAKLEDSAVYLCASSLVGATYEQYFGPGTRLTVT.

This chain links TRBV11-2 with TRBJ2-3, with 10 bases that match TRBD2. Germline CDR1 reads SGHAT; CDR2 reads FQNNGV. The length of the CDR3 is 19 residues. Trimming at V came to 1 base and at J to 3 bases, leaving 13 bases not matched to a gene. The CDR3 sequence: CASSLAGLGTLAGTDTQYF. CDR3 in DNA: TGTGCCAGCAGCTTAGCTGGACTCGGGACACTAGCGGGAACAGATACGCAGTATTTT.

The J gene is TRBJ2-7, the V gene TRBV6-6, with D possibly TRBD1 on 5 matching bases. V lost 6 bases to trimming and J lost 7 bases, with 13 bases between them. The CDR3 consists of 12 residues. The germline CDR1 and CDR2 sequences are MNHNY and SVGAGI (reference sequence). The CDR3 nucleotides are TGTGCCAGCAGCTCCCAGGGTCGGGAGCAGTACTTC. Translating it yields CASSSQGREQYF.

The CDR3 DNA reads TGTGCCAGCAGCCTCACCGGGACCTTTAACTATGGCTACACCTTC. It specifies CASSLTGTFNYGYTF. The chain employs TRBV11-1 and TRBJ1-2; tentatively, D is TRBD1 (5 bases). The V end lost 5 bases, the J end lost 1 base, and 14 bases lay between the germline ends. The CDR3 is made up of 15 amino acids. The V gene's germline CDR1 is SGHAT and CDR2 FQDESV (reference sequence).